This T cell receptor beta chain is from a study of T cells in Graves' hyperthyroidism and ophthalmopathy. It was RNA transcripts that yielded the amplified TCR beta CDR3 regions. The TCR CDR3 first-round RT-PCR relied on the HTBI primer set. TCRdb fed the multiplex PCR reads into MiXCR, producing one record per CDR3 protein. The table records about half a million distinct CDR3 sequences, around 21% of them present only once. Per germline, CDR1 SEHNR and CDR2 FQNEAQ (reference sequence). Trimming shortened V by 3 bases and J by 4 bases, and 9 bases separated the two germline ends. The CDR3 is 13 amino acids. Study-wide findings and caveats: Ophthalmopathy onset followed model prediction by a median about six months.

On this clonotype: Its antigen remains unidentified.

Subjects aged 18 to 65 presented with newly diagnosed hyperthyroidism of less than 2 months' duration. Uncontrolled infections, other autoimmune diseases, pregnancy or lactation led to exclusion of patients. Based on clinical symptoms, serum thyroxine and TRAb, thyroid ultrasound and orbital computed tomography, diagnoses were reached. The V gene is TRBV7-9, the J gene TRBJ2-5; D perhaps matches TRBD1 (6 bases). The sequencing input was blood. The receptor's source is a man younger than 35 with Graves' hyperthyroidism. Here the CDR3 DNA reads TGTGCCAGCAGCTTTTCCAGGGGAGAGACCCAGTACTTC. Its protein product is CASSFSRGETQYF. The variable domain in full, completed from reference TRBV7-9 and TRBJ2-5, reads DTGVSQNPRHKITKRGQNVTFRCDPISEHNRLYWYRQTLGQGPEFLTYFQNEAQLEKSRLLSDRFSAERPKGSFSTLEIQRTEQGDSAMYLCASSFSRGETQYFGPGTRLLVL.